The T cell receptor beta chain under discussion was sequenced for a study of blood T cells in healthy people across ages (dated by TCRdb to the mid-2010s). The study in broad terms: In model experiments, template switching captured roughly one uniquely barcoded TCR beta cDNA molecule for every two T cells. The donors were split into four age groups: young (average about 16 years), middle-aged (around 40), aged (approximately 60) and long-lived (roughly 77). To avoid experimental bias, donors of different ages were randomly spread across the sequencing lanes. Age-related changes in TCR beta repertoire diversity were measured in the study by deep sequencing normalized with unique cDNA molecular identifiers. For two donors (one aged 18 to 30 and one aged 80 or older), the study analyzed two additional independent replicas of 1 million unique cDNA reads from the same blood draw.

The donors were roughly 39 Caucasian individuals from Russia, aged 6 to 90 years, who were systemically healthy. Around 10 milliliters of peripheral blood were collected from each donor into EDTA-treated Vacutainer tubes. Ficoll-Paque density-gradient centrifugation was used to isolate PBMCs, with at least 7 million per sample. Trizol reagent was used to extract total RNA from PBMCs, with at least 6 micrograms per sample. Naive CD45RAhigh/CD27high T cell percentages were measured by flow cytometry on a PBMC aliquot from every donor. To prepare the library, 5' RACE was applied. TCRdb shows the sequencer as Illumina HiSeq 2500. A second PCR of roughly 6 to 11 cycles was run with a J-beta primer mix and a sample-barcoded 5' primer. A unique molecular identifier was introduced onto each TCR beta cDNA molecule by a template-switch 5' adaptor carrying 12 random nucleotides. Each sample yielded at least 2.5 million CDR3-containing paired-end reads. All of the RNA was converted into first-strand cDNA using the Mint cDNA synthesis kit, with a TRBC-specific oligonucleotide serving as the primer. Following uracil-DNA glycosylase treatment, all cDNA underwent a first 18-cycle PCR with the universal primers M1SS and BC2_uni_R. The study's own analysis went as follows. For normalization, 1 million high-quality reads were randomly selected from each sample, with every read carrying a distinct molecular identifier. Reads sharing molecular identifiers were discarded rather than binned into consensus sequences. MiTCR, run with a Q25 quality threshold and the strictest error-elimination algorithm, handled CDR3 identification, clonotype clustering and error correction. A nonparametric unseen species model using Euler transformation provided a lower-bound estimate of total TCR beta diversity. TCRdb ran its own pipeline on the public reads, namely fastp trimming at Q25 and MiXCR clone calling, and kept in-frame beta chains. All rows with the same CDR3 protein become a single entry with the most common DNA and genes. The V and J calls and clone size come from TCRdb's table, not from the authors' own analysis. This sample lists some 900,000 distinct CDR3 sequences; about 48% were detected once. The ten most abundant clones make up 13% of the sample.

At the junction V is shortened by 2 bases and J by 4 bases; bases outside the gene matches: 12. The CDR3, from cysteine to phenylalanine, totals 19 residues. The DNA shown is the 57-base CDR3, in frame from base 1. Based on the germline V gene, the CDR1 and CDR2 sequences are SGDLS and YYNGEE. A word on this clonotype: It has no known antigen specificity. No base quality values were provided; no much bigger clone lies one nucleotide off.

The study at large found these results: Observed TCR beta diversity correlated strongly with the percentage of naive T cells measured by flow cytometry. Since profiling was done on bulk unsorted PBMCs, naive and antigen-experienced compartments could not be conclusively compared. As age increased, observed TCR beta diversity per million T cells dropped in a roughly linear way, and a significant reduction was already evident by age about 40. Because donor CMV infection status was unknown, age-related changes in expanded clonotypes were potentially confounded. Compared with the aged group, more naive CD4+ T cells, fewer expanded clones and increased TCR diversity were shown by the long-lived group, suggesting age selection. Total diversity estimates from one million sequenced T cells were considered lower bounds and underestimates.

Material: blood. The chain uses TRBV9 and TRBJ2-5, with 15 junctional bases fitting TRBD2. The clonotype comes from a man in his thirties or forties in good health. The CDR3 corresponds to CASSVPGLAGGLAPETQYF. The nucleotide sequence reads as follows: TGTGCCAGCAGCGTTCCGGGACTAGCGGGGGGCCTGGCCCCAGAGACCCAGTACTTC.